Listed below are T cell receptor beta chains from one sample, sequenced in a study of blood T cells in healthy people across ages. TCRdb re-derived calls from the 5' RACE reads in MiXCR, one entry per CDR3 protein. The sample includes 550,000 to 600,000 distinct CDR3 sequences, around 48% seen only once; the top ten take around 23%. The material sequenced was blood. The receptors originated from an elderly man in good health. Both conserved end residues are part of each CDR3. A D gene is named only where the DNA matches it firmly. Only part of the rows carry a size: once, few, many, or a class if the clone is expanded.

V gene: TRBV7-2
clone size: NA
J gene: TRBJ2-7
D gene: NA
CDR3 DNA: TGTGCCAGCAGGAGGGGGAGGGGGGATACCTACGAGCAGTACTTC
CDR3 protein: CASRRGRGDTYEQYF

V gene: TRBV14
clone size: NA
J gene: TRBJ2-7
D gene: NA
CDR3 DNA: TGTGCCAGCAGCCAAGGCCACCTAGAACACTCCTACGAGCAGTACTTC
CDR3 protein: CASSQGHLEHSYEQYF

V gene: TRBV6-2/TRBV6-3
clone size: NA
J gene: TRBJ2-5
D gene: NA
CDR3 DNA: TGTGCCAGCAGTCCCGACAGGAGGCCTACTCCGAAAGAGACCCAGTACTTC
CDR3 protein: CASSPDRRPTPKETQYF

V gene: TRBV11-3
clone size: few
J gene: TRBJ2-3
D gene: TRBD2
CDR3 DNA: TGTGCCAGCAGCTTAGGACTAGCGGCCACAGATACGCAGTATTTT
CDR3 protein: CASSLGLAATDTQYF

V gene: TRBV6-2/TRBV6-3
clone size: NA
J gene: TRBJ2-7
D gene: TRBD2
CDR3 DNA: TGTGCCAGCACCCTAGCGGGAGGCTACTCCTACGAGCAGTACTTC
CDR3 protein: CASTLAGGYSYEQYF

V gene: TRBV20-1
clone size: few
J gene: TRBJ2-7
D gene: NA
CDR3 DNA: TGCAGTGCTCCTCAGGATTTAAGTGAGCAGTACTTC
CDR3 protein: CSAPQDLSEQYF

V gene: TRBV9
clone size: NA
J gene: TRBJ2-1
D gene: NA
CDR3 DNA: TGTGCCAGCAGCGTACAAGGGACGGCTGGATATGAGCAGTTCTTC
CDR3 protein: CASSVQGTAGYEQFF

V gene: TRBV20-1
clone size: NA
J gene: TRBJ2-7
D gene: NA
CDR3 DNA: TGCAGTGCTCCCCATAGGGGGAAGGGCTTAAACTACGAGCAGTACTTC
CDR3 protein: CSAPHRGKGLNYEQYF

V gene: TRBV12-3/TRBV12-4
clone size: NA
J gene: TRBJ1-2
D gene: NA
CDR3 DNA: TGTGCCAGCAGTCACCGACAGCCCGGAGTGTCTGGCTACACCTTC
CDR3 protein: CASSHRQPGVSGYTF

V gene: TRBV28
clone size: NA
J gene: TRBJ1-1
D gene: TRBD1
CDR3 DNA: TGTGCCAGCAGTTTATTACCGGGACAGGACCCTGAAGCTTTCTTT
CDR3 protein: CASSLLPGQDPEAFF

V gene: TRBV7-2
clone size: NA
J gene: TRBJ2-7
D gene: TRBD1
CDR3 DNA: TGTGCCAGCAGCTTAGAGGGGACAGCCCCCTACGAGCAGTACTTC
CDR3 protein: CASSLEGTAPYEQYF

V gene: TRBV28
clone size: NA
J gene: TRBJ1-1
D gene: TRBD1
CDR3 DNA: TGTGCCAGCAGTCACTCAGGGGGTCGGTCTGAAGCTTTCTTT
CDR3 protein: CASSHSGGRSEAFF

V gene: TRBV28
clone size: NA
J gene: TRBJ2-3
D gene: NA
CDR3 DNA: TGTGCCAGCACAAGCCTAGCGAGGACAGATACGCAGTATTTT
CDR3 protein: CASTSLARTDTQYF

V gene: TRBV7-2
clone size: NA
J gene: TRBJ1-2
D gene: NA
CDR3 DNA: TGTGCCAGCAGCTTAGGGGCCCGACCCCATGGCTACACCTTC
CDR3 protein: CASSLGARPHGYTF

V gene: TRBV24-1
clone size: few
J gene: TRBJ2-3
D gene: NA
CDR3 DNA: TGTGCCACCGGTGATCCAACAGGGCCGGCAGATACGCAGTATTTT
CDR3 protein: CATGDPTGPADTQYF

V gene: TRBV20-1
clone size: NA
J gene: TRBJ2-1
D gene: TRBD2
CDR3 DNA: TGCAGTGCTAGACGAGGGATTAGCGGGGGGACCTACAATGAGCAGTTCTTC
CDR3 protein: CSARRGISGGTYNEQFF

V gene: TRBV13
clone size: NA
J gene: TRBJ2-7
D gene: NA
CDR3 DNA: TGTGCCAGCAGTCTCCGGGCCGCCTTCAACGAGCAGTACTTC
CDR3 protein: CASSLRAAFNEQYF

V gene: TRBV7-2
clone size: few
J gene: TRBJ2-1
D gene: NA
CDR3 DNA: TGTGCCAGCAGCTTCTCCTCGCCGAAGTCCTACAATGAGCAGTTCTTC
CDR3 protein: CASSFSSPKSYNEQFF

V gene: TRBV20-1
clone size: few
J gene: TRBJ2-1
D gene: NA
CDR3 DNA: TGCAGTGCTAGCACGGCAGGCTCCTACAATGAGCAGTTCTTC
CDR3 protein: CSASTAGSYNEQFF

V gene: TRBV24-1
clone size: few
J gene: TRBJ2-7
D gene: NA
CDR3 DNA: NA
CDR3 protein: CATSDLERDEQYF